In its sample, the clone carrying this T cell receptor beta chain was seen many times. During its preparation, the TCRbeta library received unique molecular identifiers. TCRdb redid the calling of the PCR reads with MiXCR, one entry per CDR3 protein. The profile shows nearly 550,000 distinct CDR3 sequences, around 16% of them singletons. This sample was taken from a study of T-cell reconstitution after alpha-beta-depleted transplantation in children. CDR1 and CDR2 from the germline V gene are SEHNR and FQNEAQ (reference sequence). The V gene lost 4 bases and the J gene lost 8 bases, with 6 bases spanning the gap. The CDR3 extends over 12 amino acids.

This receptor was taken from a human donor who donated a stem cell graft to a child with acute lymphoblastic leukemia. The chain couples TRBV7-9 to TRBJ2-6, with D uncertain. The specimen was PBMCs from the stem cell graft donor, collected from the stem cell graft. CDR3 region: CASSWQTNVLTF. For the CDR3, the DNA is TGTGCCAGCAGCTGGCAGACCAACGTCCTGACTTTC.